These 10 T cell receptor beta chains came from one sample sequenced in a study of OX40 agonist ivuxolimab in advanced cancers. TCRdb's table, derived via immunoSEQ multiplex PCR, lists solely in-frame clones and lacks some. The table has tens of thousands of clones, 88% seen once. The sample here was CD4+ or CD8+ T cells sorted from blood, taken in a trial of the OX40 agonist ivuxolimab. Receptors originate from an adult with an advanced solid tumor such as melanoma, head and neck, liver or kidney cancer.

The rearrangement links TRBV5-4 to TRBJ1-2, with D possibly being TRBD1 (6 bases). Germline CDR1 and CDR2: SGHNT and YYREEE (reference sequence). The CDR3 length is 13 residues. Deletions cut 4 bases from V and 8 bases from J, with 15 bases between. CDR3 bases: TGTGCCAGCAGCAGGGGGGGGGCGCAAGGCTACACCTTC. Its translation: CASSRGGAQGYTF.

The chain has TRBV18 and TRBJ1-1, with 9 bases that match TRBD1. The J segment lost 4 bases and the V segment lost 5 bases, leaving 5 bases of the junction unmatched. CDR1 is KGHSH and CDR2 is LQKENI in the germline V gene. This CDR3 region has 14 residues. The CDR3: CASSSGQGRTEAFF. The CDR3 DNA is TGTGCCAGCTCATCCGGACAGGGGCGCACTGAAGCTTTCTTT. The entire variable domain, with the rest obtained from reference TRBV18 and TRBJ1-1, is as follows: NAGVMQNPRHLVRRRGQEARLRCSPMKGHSHVYWYRQLPEEGLKFMVYLQKENIIDESGMPKERFSAEFPKEGPSILRIQQVVRGDSAAYFCASSSGQGRTEAFFGQGTRLTVV.

On this clone: The sample contains more than one DNA sequence encoding this CDR3. The chain joins TRBV28 to TRBJ2-5, with TRBD2 identical over 9 bases. Germline CDR1 MDHEN, CDR2 SYDVKM. The CDR3 consists of 14 residues. J was trimmed by 4 bases and V by 2 bases; bases with no gene match: 2. CDR3 in amino acids: CASSLAGGRETQYF. The CDR3 DNA sequence: TGTGCCAGCAGTTTAGCGGGAGGGCGAGAGACCCAGTACTTC. The whole variable domain, filled in from reference TRBV28 and TRBJ2-5, reads DVKVTQSSRYLVKRTGEKVFLECVQDMDHENMFWYRQDPGLGLRLIYFSYDVKMKEKGDIPEGYSVSREKKERFSLILESASTNQTSMYLCASSLAGGRETQYFGPGTRLLVL.

This clone was observed a few times. V and J are TRBV11-2 and TRBJ2-5; D gene unclear. Germline-derived CDR1 and CDR2 are SGHAT and FQNNGV. V dropped 1 base and J dropped 5 bases, with 14 bases sitting between them. The length of the CDR3 is 15 residues. The CDR3 DNA reads as TGTGCCAGCAGCTTAGCGGCAGGTCTCGGGGAGACCCAGTACTTC. Its translation is CASSLAAGLGETQYF.

CDR3 amino acids: CASSLSRGLNNEQFF. CDR3 coding DNA: TGTGCCAGCAGTTTATCGCGGGGACTAAACAATGAGCAGTTCTTC. The chain couples TRBV27 to TRBJ2-1, with 7 bases identical to TRBD2. Germline V gene lookup returns CDR1 MNHEY and CDR2 SMNVEV (reference sequence). Losses at the gene ends were 0 bases for V and 5 bases for J; bases not matched to a gene: 4. The CDR3 totals 15 residues.

This clone was picked up a small number of times. The V gene is TRBV6-5, the J gene TRBJ1-5, with D possibly being TRBD1 (6 bases). The CDR3 extends over 15 amino acids. Trimming removed 0 bases from V and 3 bases from J, with 9 bases in between. The V gene's germline CDR1 is MNHEY and CDR2 SVGAGI. CDR3 bases: TGTGCCAGCAGTTACTCTAACAGGGCCAATCAGCCCCAGCATTTT. Translating it yields CASSYSNRANQPQHF.

The genes are TRBV11-2 and TRBJ2-1; the D call may be TRBD1 or TRBD2 (5 bases each). Germline CDR1 and CDR2: SGHAT and FQNNGV. V lost 5 bases and J lost 8, with 22 bases in between. There are 16 residues in the CDR3. CDR3 sequence: CASSPRRGTLVDEQFF. In DNA, the CDR3 is TGTGCCAGCAGCCCCCGCCGTGGGACCCTTGTAGATGAGCAGTTCTTC.

V is TRBV25-1 and J is TRBJ2-7; D remains unclear. The CDR3 loop spans 11 amino acids. V was clipped by 4 bases and J by 4 bases, with 5 bases between them. Germline V gives CDR1 MGHDK, CDR2 SYGVNS. CDR3 region: CASSGGYEQYF. CDR3 bases: TGTGCCAGCAGTGGAGGATACGAGCAGTACTTC.

This clone was observed once. The CDR3 DNA reads as TGTGCCAGCAGTTTTATGACAGCGAAGAATGAAAAACTGTTTTTT. This encodes CASSFMTAKNEKLFF. The gene calls are TRBV28 and TRBJ1-4; TRBD1 is a possible D gene (5 bases). The germline V and J ends were trimmed by 3 bases and 5 bases, with 13 bases remaining between them. This CDR3 contains 15 residues. CDR1 and CDR2 (germline): MDHEN, SYDVKM.

The gene calls are TRBV28 and TRBJ2-3; D not resolved. This CDR3 is built from 15 residues. Germline V gene sequence: CDR1 MDHEN, CDR2 SYDVKM. The V and J ends lost 2 bases and 2 bases respectively, with 11 bases between them. This CDR3 reads CASSLIMATTDTQYF. CDR3 bases: TGTGCCAGCAGTTTAATTATGGCCACCACAGATACGCAGTATTTT.